A single sample gave rise to the 3 T cell receptor beta chains below, sequenced in a study of shared clonotypes between healthy human individuals. Profiling relied on immunoSEQ multiplex PCR, and the TCRdb table lists in-frame clones only, not all of them. The profile shows about 960,000 clones, 70% to 85% of them singletons. The sample taken for sequencing was memory CD4+ T cells sorted from blood. As to subset: CD45RA-negative fraction. These receptors were collected from a man between 18 and 35 years old in good health.

The chain is built from TRBV5-1 and TRBJ2-7; 9 positions agree with TRBD2. Germline CDR1 reads SGHRS; CDR2 reads YFSETQ. The CDR3 consists of 13 residues. Unmatched junction bases numbered 6, after V lost 6 bases and J lost 5 bases. CDR3 nucleotide sequence: TGCGCCAGCAACCCAGCGGGGGGACACGAGCAGTACTTC. Encoded protein: CASNPAGGHEQYF.

V and J are TRBV7-6 and TRBJ2-5; D not certain. The CDR3 runs 15 residues. Per the germline V gene, CDR1 is SGHVS and CDR2 is FNYEAQ. Trimming left V 5 bases short and J 0 bases short, with 13 bases between. The CDR3 sequence: CASSPRWSDQETQYF. DNA of the CDR3: TGTGCCAGCAGCCCCAGGTGGTCGGACCAAGAGACCCAGTACTTC.

This chain links TRBV9 with TRBJ1-4; 9 bases map to TRBD1. The V gene's germline CDR1 is SGDLS and CDR2 YYNGEE. The CDR3 sequence is 15 residues long. Trimming cost V 0 bases and J 8 bases; bases outside gene matches: 5. This CDR3 reads CASSVGGTGKEKLFF. DNA of the CDR3: TGTGCCAGCAGCGTAGGCGGGACAGGGAAAGAAAAACTGTTTTTT.